This T cell receptor beta chain was identified during a study of blood T cell repertoires in COVID-19. In the study overall: The study drew acute and convalescent COVID-19 samples from the United States, Italy and Spain. In each case, the material was cDNA or gDNA derived from T cells, B-cell-depleted T cells, or PBMCs.

J lost 8 bases, V lost 6 bases, and 10 bases had no gene match. The CDR3 totals 13 residues. Germline CDR1 SQVTM, CDR2 ANQGSEA. Authors' processing steps: Estimated nucleated cell counts came from reference gene primer amplification. Data came from immunoSEQ multiplex PCR; TCRdb stores just in-frame clones and leaves some out. The DNA was the basis for D and trimming; V, J and clone size are from that table. This sample has tens of thousands of clones, with around 86% found just once. The clonotype comes from a human donor in a cohort sampled during active COVID-19. Sequencing input: peripheral blood. The chain joins TRBV29-1 to TRBJ2-1, with 7 bases matching TRBD2. CDR3 nucleotides: TGCAGCGTCTACAGTCCGGGGGGAGATGAGCAGTTCTTC. The encoded protein is CSVYSPGGDEQFF.